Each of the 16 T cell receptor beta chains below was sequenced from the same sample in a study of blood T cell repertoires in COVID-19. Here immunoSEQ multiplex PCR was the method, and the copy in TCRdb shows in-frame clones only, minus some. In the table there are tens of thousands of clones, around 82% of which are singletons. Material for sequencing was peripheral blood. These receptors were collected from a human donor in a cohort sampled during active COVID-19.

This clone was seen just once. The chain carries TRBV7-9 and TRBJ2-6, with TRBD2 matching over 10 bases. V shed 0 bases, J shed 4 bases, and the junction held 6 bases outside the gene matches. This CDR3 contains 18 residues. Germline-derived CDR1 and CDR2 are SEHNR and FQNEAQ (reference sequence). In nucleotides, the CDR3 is TGTGCCAGCAGCTTAGCGGGCCTAGCGGGAGCCGGGGCCAACGTCCTGACTTTC. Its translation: CASSLAGLAGAGANVLTF.

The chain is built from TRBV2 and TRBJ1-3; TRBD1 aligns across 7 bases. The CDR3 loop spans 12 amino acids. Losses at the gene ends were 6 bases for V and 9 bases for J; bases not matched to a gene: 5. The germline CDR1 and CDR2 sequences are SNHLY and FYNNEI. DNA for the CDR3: TGTGCCAGCAGCGTTCAGGGGGGCACCATATATTTT. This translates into CASSVQGGTIYF.

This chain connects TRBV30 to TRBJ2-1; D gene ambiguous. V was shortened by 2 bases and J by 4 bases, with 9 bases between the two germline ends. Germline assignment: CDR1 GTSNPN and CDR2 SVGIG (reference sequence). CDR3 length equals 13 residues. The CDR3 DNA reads TGTGCCTGGAGTCCAGATCATTACAATGAGCAGTTCTTC. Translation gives CAWSPDHYNEQFF.

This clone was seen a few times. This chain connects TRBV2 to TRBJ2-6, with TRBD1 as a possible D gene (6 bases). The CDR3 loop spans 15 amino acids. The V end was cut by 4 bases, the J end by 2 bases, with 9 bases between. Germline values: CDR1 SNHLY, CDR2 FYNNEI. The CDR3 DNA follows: TGTGCCAGCAGTGTGAACAGGGCTGGGGCCAACGTCCTGACTTTC. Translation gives CASSVNRAGANVLTF.

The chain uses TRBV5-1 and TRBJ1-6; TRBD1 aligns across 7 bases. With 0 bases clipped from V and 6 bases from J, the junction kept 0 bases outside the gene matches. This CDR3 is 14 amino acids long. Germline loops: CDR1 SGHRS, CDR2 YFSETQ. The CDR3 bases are TGCGCCAGCAGCTTGGAGGGGGCTAATTCACCCCTCCACTTT. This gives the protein CASSLEGANSPLHF.

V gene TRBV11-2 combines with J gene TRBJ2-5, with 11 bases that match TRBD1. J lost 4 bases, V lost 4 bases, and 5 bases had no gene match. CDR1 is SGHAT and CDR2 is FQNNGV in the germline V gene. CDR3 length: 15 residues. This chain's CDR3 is CASSSDRGRGETQYF. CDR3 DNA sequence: TGTGCCAGCAGCTCGGACAGGGGGCGCGGAGAGACCCAGTACTTC.

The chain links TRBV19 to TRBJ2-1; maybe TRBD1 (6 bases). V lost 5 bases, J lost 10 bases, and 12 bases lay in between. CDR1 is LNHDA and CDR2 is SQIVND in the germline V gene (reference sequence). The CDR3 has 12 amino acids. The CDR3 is CASSSLDREQFF. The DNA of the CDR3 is TGTGCCAGTAGTTCCCTGGACAGAGAGCAGTTCTTC. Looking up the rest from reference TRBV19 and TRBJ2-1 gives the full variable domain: DGGITQSPKYLFRKEGQNVTLSCEQNLNHDAMYWYRQDPGQGLRLIYYSQIVNDFQKGDIAEGYSVSREKKESFPLTVTSAQKNPTAFYLCASSSLDREQFFGPGTRLTVL.

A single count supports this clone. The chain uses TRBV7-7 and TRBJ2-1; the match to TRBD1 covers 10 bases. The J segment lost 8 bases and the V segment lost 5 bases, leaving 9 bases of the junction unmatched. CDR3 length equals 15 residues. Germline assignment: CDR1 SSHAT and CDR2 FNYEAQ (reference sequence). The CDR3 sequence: CASSQGQGNVDEQFF. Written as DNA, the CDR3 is TGTGCCAGCAGCCAGGGACAGGGGAATGTGGATGAGCAGTTCTTC.

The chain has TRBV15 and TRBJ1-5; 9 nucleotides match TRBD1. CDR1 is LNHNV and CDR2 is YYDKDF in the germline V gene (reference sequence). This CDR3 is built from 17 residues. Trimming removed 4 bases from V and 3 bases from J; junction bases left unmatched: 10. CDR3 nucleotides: TGTGCCACCAGCATAGGGGGACAGGGCGCTGACAATCAGCCCCAGCATTTT. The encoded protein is CATSIGGQGADNQPQHF.

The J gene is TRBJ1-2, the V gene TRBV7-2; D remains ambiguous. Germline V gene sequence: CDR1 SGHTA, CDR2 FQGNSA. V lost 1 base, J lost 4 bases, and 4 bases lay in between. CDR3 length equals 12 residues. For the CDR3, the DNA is TGTGCCAGCAGCTTAGACGGCTATGGCTACACCTTC. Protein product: CASSLDGYGYTF.

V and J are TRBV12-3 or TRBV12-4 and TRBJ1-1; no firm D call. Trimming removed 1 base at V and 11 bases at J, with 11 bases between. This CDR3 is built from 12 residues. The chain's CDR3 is CASSLGWQVAFF. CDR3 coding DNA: TGTGCCAGCAGTTTAGGCTGGCAAGTGGCTTTCTTT.

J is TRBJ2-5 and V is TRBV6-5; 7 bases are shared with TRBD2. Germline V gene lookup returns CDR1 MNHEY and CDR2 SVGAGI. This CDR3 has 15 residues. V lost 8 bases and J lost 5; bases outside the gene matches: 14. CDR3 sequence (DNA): TGTGCCAGCCAACGGGGGGATTCTAACGGGGAGACCCAGTACTTC. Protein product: CASQRGDSNGETQYF.

The CDR3 DNA reads TGTGCCAGCAGCCCCAGACAGGGCGGCACAGATACGCAGTATTTT. Protein sequence: CASSPRQGGTDTQYF. The rearrangement links TRBV7-2 to TRBJ2-3; TRBD1 agrees at 7 bases. V was pared by 5 bases and J by 1 base, with 6 bases of the junction left unmatched. This CDR3 region has 15 residues. Germline lookup yields CDR1 SGHTA and CDR2 FQGNSA.

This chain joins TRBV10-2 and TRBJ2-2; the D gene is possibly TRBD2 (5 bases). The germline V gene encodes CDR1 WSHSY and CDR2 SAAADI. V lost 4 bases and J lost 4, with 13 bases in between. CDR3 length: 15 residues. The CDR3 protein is CASSAWERSTGELFF. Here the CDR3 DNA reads TGCGCCAGCAGTGCCTGGGAGCGGAGCACCGGGGAGCTGTTTTTT.

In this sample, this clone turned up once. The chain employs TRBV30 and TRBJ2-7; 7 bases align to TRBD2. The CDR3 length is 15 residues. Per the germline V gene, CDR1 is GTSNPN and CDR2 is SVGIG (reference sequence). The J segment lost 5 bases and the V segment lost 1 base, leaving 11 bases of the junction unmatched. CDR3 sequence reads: CAWSATTAGPHEQYF. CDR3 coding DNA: TGTGCCTGGAGTGCCACGACAGCGGGACCCCACGAGCAGTACTTC.

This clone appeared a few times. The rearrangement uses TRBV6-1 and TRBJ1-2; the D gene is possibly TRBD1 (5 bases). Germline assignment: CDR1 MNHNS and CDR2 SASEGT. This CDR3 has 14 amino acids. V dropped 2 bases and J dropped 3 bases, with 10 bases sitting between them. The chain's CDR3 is CASSEYGADYGYTF. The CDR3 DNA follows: TGTGCCAGCAGTGAATATGGGGCCGACTATGGCTACACCTTC.